The 15 T cell receptor beta chains below all came from one sample that was sequenced in a study of blood T cell repertoires in COVID-19. Repertoires were generated with immunoSEQ multiplex PCR, while TCRdb's copy carries only in-frame clones and drops some. The sample holds under 400,000 clones, roughly 89% seen once. Material: peripheral blood. The receptors here all came from a man younger than 35 with active or convalescent COVID-19.

The V and J genes are TRBV6-6 and TRBJ1-5, with 9 bases matching TRBD1. The CDR3 covers 15 residues. Germline trimming cut 4 bases from V and 5 bases from J; bases unmatched to any gene: 6. The germline V gene has CDR1 MNHNY and CDR2 SVGAGI (reference sequence). DNA of the CDR3: TGTGCCAGCAGTTCTCCGGACAGGGGTCATCAGCCCCAGCATTTT. It encodes CASSSPDRGHQPQHF.

V and J are TRBV15 and TRBJ1-5, with D possibly being TRBD1 (6 bases). This CDR3 contains 16 residues. V dropped 3 bases and J dropped 0 bases, with 12 bases sitting between them. The germline CDR1 and CDR2 sequences are LNHNV and YYDKDF (reference sequence). The CDR3 spells CATSSRDIGSNQPQHF. The CDR3 region has the DNA TGTGCCACCAGCAGCCGGGACATCGGTAGCAATCAGCCCCAGCATTTT.

The rearrangement joins TRBV5-6 to TRBJ2-7, with D unclear. The germline CDR1 and CDR2 sequences are SGHDT and YYEEEE. V lost 4 bases, J lost 1 base, and 3 bases lay in between. CDR3 length equals 11 residues. The CDR3 DNA sequence: TGTGCCAGCAGCGCGTCCTACGAGCAGTACTTC. Amino acid sequence: CASSASYEQYF.

The J gene is TRBJ2-1, the V gene TRBV18; 14 bases map to TRBD2. J gave up 7 bases and V 3 bases, and 8 bases lay outside the gene matches. CDR3 length equals 17 residues. Germline assignment: CDR1 KGHSH and CDR2 LQKENI. The CDR3 here is CASSPTRTSGGRNEQFF. The CDR3 coding sequence is TGTGCCAGCTCACCCACCCGGACTAGCGGGGGGAGGAATGAGCAGTTCTTC. Looking up the rest from reference TRBV18 and TRBJ2-1 gives the full variable domain: NAGVMQNPRHLVRRRGQEARLRCSPMKGHSHVYWYRQLPEEGLKFMVYLQKENIIDESGMPKERFSAEFPKEGPSILRIQQVVRGDSAAYFCASSPTRTSGGRNEQFFGPGTRLTVL.

The chain employs TRBV27 and TRBJ1-1, with a possible D match to TRBD1 (6 bases). The CDR3 sequence is 14 residues long. V was pared by 5 bases and J by 1 base, with 11 bases between. CDR1 MNHEY and CDR2 SMNVEV come from the germline V gene (reference sequence). Written as DNA, the CDR3 is TGTGCCAGCAGTAGAAGACAGGAGAACACTGAAGCTTTCTTT. Translation: CASSRRQENTEAFF.

The chain employs TRBV11-2 and TRBJ2-1, with 11 nucleotides matching TRBD2. Germline-derived CDR1 and CDR2 are SGHAT and FQNNGV. The CDR3 runs 19 residues. The ends lost 5 bases at V and 0 bases at J; junction bases unmatched: 12. The CDR3 reads CASSTPPGSGRDSYNEQFF. The CDR3 DNA is TGTGCCAGCAGCACCCCGCCTGGTAGCGGGAGGGACTCCTACAATGAGCAGTTCTTC.

V usage is TRBV18 and J usage is TRBJ2-2, with TRBD1 matching over 7 bases. Germline CDR1 and CDR2: KGHSH and LQKENI. V lost 3 bases, J lost 0 bases, and 4 bases stayed unmatched. CDR3 size: 16 residues. The CDR3 DNA sequence: TGTGCCAGCTCACCGACAGGGAAGTCGAACACCGGGGAGCTGTTTTTT. Amino acids: CASSPTGKSNTGELFF.

The V call is TRBV7-3, the J call TRBJ2-1, with a possible D match to TRBD2 (6 bases). Germline CDR1 and CDR2: SGHTA and FQGTGA. The CDR3 has 14 residues. The V end lost 4 bases, the J end lost 5 bases, and 12 bases lay between the germline ends. For the CDR3, the DNA is TGTGCCAGCAGCTCCCCGGGACTCCACAATGAGCAGTTCTTC. Translation gives CASSSPGLHNEQFF.

As DNA, the CDR3 is TGTGCCAGCAGTTCCCCCAGTACTAGGGGAGGTGGCTACACCTTC. This gives the protein CASSSPSTRGGGYTF. The gene calls are TRBV6-5 and TRBJ1-2, with D maybe TRBD1 (5 bases). This CDR3 contains 15 residues. Germline V gene lookup returns CDR1 MNHEY and CDR2 SVGAGI. V lost 4 bases, J lost 7 bases, and 19 bases lay in between.

The CDR3 nucleotides are TGTGCCAGCAGTTTAACAGACTATGGCTACACCTTC. Translation gives CASSLTDYGYTF. The V and J genes are TRBV28 and TRBJ1-2; no definite D call. CDR1 and CDR2 from the germline V gene are MDHEN and SYDVKM. The CDR3 runs 12 residues. V lost 2 bases, J lost 3 bases, and 4 bases lay in between.

This chain links TRBV4-3 with TRBJ2-7, with 8 nucleotides matching TRBD1. This CDR3 comprises 17 residues. Per germline, CDR1 LGHNA and CDR2 YSLEER. The V segment lost 0 bases and the J segment 1 base; nucleotides outside the gene matches: 8. CDR3 sequence (DNA): TGCGCCAGCAGCCAAGATTCCGCCGGGACAGGATCCTACGAGCAGTACTTC. Its translation: CASSQDSAGTGSYEQYF.

The chain employs TRBV6-5 and TRBJ2-1, with 8 bases identical to TRBD2. With 7 bases clipped from V and 2 bases from J, the junction kept 4 bases outside the gene matches. The CDR3 consists of 14 residues. Germline assignment: CDR1 MNHEY and CDR2 SVGAGI. CDR3 DNA sequence: TGTGCCAGCAAAGTTAGCGGGACCTACAATGAGCAGTTCTTC. Its translation is CASKVSGTYNEQFF.

The DNA of the CDR3 is TGTGCCAGAAGCTTAGGTCGGGACACTGAAGCTTTCTTT. Amino acids: CARSLGRDTEAFF. This chain joins TRBV7-5 and TRBJ1-1. TRBV7-5 is deemed a pseudogene. This CDR3 is 13 amino acids long.

This clone was found once. This CDR3 is CASSSHRANNEQFF. Written as DNA, the CDR3 is TGTGCCAGCAGCTCCCACAGGGCTAACAATGAGCAGTTCTTC. V and J are TRBV7-6 and TRBJ2-1; perhaps TRBD1 as D (6 bases). This CDR3 has 14 residues. V was shortened by 4 bases and J by 5 bases, with 12 bases between the two germline ends. Germline-derived CDR1 and CDR2 are SGHVS and FNYEAQ.

The V and J genes are TRBV18 and TRBJ2-7; 7 bases line up with TRBD1. The CDR3 totals 15 residues. The junction had 8 bases not matched to a gene; V was cut back by 2 bases and J by 4 bases. Germline assignment: CDR1 KGHSH and CDR2 LQKENI. CDR3 amino acids: CASSPNRDSFYEQYF. DNA for the CDR3: TGTGCCAGCTCACCAAATCGGGACAGTTTTTACGAGCAGTACTTC.